The entry that follows covers one TCR beta chain sequence. Its target is unknown. Primers: 60 Vbeta forward and 13 Jbeta reverse. TCRdb's table, derived via immunoSEQ multiplex PCR, lists solely in-frame clones and lacks some. The sample contains 65,000 to 75,000 clones, around 78% of which appear only once. The data stem from a study of cytomegalovirus exposure and HLA in healthy donors. Study-wide results and caveats: TCR beta V- and J-gene trimming, according to a later analysis, was linked to a missense DCLRE1C variant. The study labeled about 160 TCR beta chains cytomegalovirus-associated. A later analysis found most CMV-associated TCR beta chains apparently HLA-restricted.

Germline CDR1 and CDR2: SGHVS and FNYEAQ. CDR3 length equals 14 residues. J was trimmed by 5 bases and V by 1 base; bases with no gene match: 3. Each donor was healthy, and each was a bone marrow donor. This sequence joins TRBV7-6 and TRBJ2-7, with TRBD1 identical over 9 bases. The sequencing input was PBMCs. This TCR was sampled from a man in his forties or fifties in good health and CMV-seronegative. The CDR3 sequence is CASSLGGQGHEQYF. CDR3 sequence (DNA): TGTGCCAGCAGCTTAGGGGGACAGGGCCACGAGCAGTACTTC.